This T cell receptor beta chain came from a study of cytomegalovirus exposure and HLA in healthy donors. Findings and caveats of the study: In a later analysis, productive TCRs from donors in an Asian-associated ancestry cluster reportedly carried fewer N-insertions than the cohort mean. Within a later analysis, the majority of CMV-associated TCR beta chains appeared HLA-restricted.

Worth noting for this clone: The target antigen is unknown.

The CDR3 has 15 amino acids. With 0 bases removed from V and 1 base from J, the gap between germline ends came to 9 bases. Germline CDR1 reads MNHNY; CDR2 reads SVGAGI (reference sequence). PCR primers comprised 60 Vbeta and 13 Jbeta primers. Repertoires were generated with immunoSEQ multiplex PCR, while TCRdb's copy carries only in-frame clones and drops some. The sample lists roughly 120,000 clones; roughly 80% were seen once. This chain uses TRBV6-6 with TRBJ1-1; D not certain. The sample was PBMCs. The sequence was collected from a young woman in good health and CMV-seronegative. CDR3 sequence: CASSYSAFQNTEAFF. For the CDR3, the DNA is TGTGCCAGCAGTTACTCGGCCTTTCAGAACACTGAAGCTTTCTTT.